This TCR beta chain was sequenced for a study of T cell responses to AZD1222 COVID-19 vaccine. Whole-study findings and limits: Among AZD1222 vaccinees, only six or seven were seropositive at baseline.

CDR1 is LGHDT, CDR2 YNNKEL, per germline (reference sequence). The CDR3 length is 16 residues. The V segment lost 4 bases and the J segment 5 bases; nucleotides outside the gene matches: 4. This clone turned up a few times. The antigen is undetermined. The repertoire was sequenced with immunoSEQ multiplex PCR; TCRdb's copy has only in-frame clones and lacks some. The sample has approximately 170,000 clones, roughly nine tenths seen once. The sequencing here drew on peripheral blood, taken 28 days after the second AZD1222 dose. The chain has TRBV3-1 (or the pseudogene TRBV3-2) and TRBJ2-1; 14 positions agree with TRBD2. The origin of this receptor is an adult who received the AZD1222 COVID-19 vaccine. The CDR3 protein is CASSRGLAGVNNEQFF. CDR3 DNA sequence: TGTGCCAGCAGCCGGGGACTAGCGGGGGTTAACAATGAGCAGTTCTTC.